These 23 T cell receptor beta chains were sequenced from one sample in a study of shared clonotypes between healthy human individuals. Using immunoSEQ multiplex PCR, the repertoire was profiled, and TCRdb retains in-frame clones only, with some absent. In the table there are about 560,000 clones, around 76% of which are singletons. Sample: PBMCs. The source is a woman in her thirties or forties in good health. Some clones in this sample may be carry-over from other donors' samples.

The J gene is TRBJ1-2, the V gene TRBV29-1; D remains unclear. This CDR3 region has 10 residues. Per the germline V gene, CDR1 is SQVTM and CDR2 is ANQGSEA. Trimming removed 3 bases from V and 8 bases from J, with 7 bases in between. For the CDR3, the DNA is TGCAGCGTTGATGGGTCGGGCTACACCTTC. As protein: CSVDGSGYTF.

The CDR3 DNA sequence: TGTGCCAGCAGCTTAGAGGGGGCGGGAGGGCCTCGGGAGCAGTTCTTC. Protein sequence: CASSLEGAGGPREQFF. The chain employs TRBV7-2 and TRBJ2-1; TRBD2 matches at 9 bases. J gave up 10 bases and V 1 base, and 11 bases lay outside the gene matches. Germline CDR1 SGHTA, CDR2 FQGNSA. The CDR3 loop spans 16 amino acids.

In nucleotides, the CDR3 is TGTGCCTGGATACGGGCAGCAGGCAGACCGGACCGCGAAGCTTTCTTT. This encodes CAWIRAAGRPDREAFF. This rearrangement joins TRBV30 to TRBJ1-1; unclear D gene. The CDR3 extends over 16 amino acids. Germline assignment: CDR1 GTSNPN and CDR2 SVGIG (reference sequence). V was clipped by 4 bases and J by 8 bases, with 26 bases between them.

This chain joins TRBV5-6 and TRBJ2-1; 7 bases map to TRBD1. This CDR3 is 16 amino acids long. Trimming at V came to 0 bases and at J to 1 base, leaving 4 bases not matched to a gene. Germline CDR1 reads SGHDT; CDR2 reads YYEEEE. CDR3 nucleotides: TGTGCCAGCAGCTTGGAGGGACAGAGTTCCTACAATGAGCAGTTCTTC. Amino acid sequence: CASSLEGQSSYNEQFF.

The V call is TRBV10-3, the J call TRBJ1-1, with unresolved D. The CDR3 is 14 amino acids. Germline CDR1 ENHRY, CDR2 SYGVKD. The V end lost 0 bases, the J end lost 6 bases, and 11 bases lay between the germline ends. In DNA, the CDR3 is TGTGCCATCAGTGAGTCGGGAGGGTGGGCTGAAGCTTTCTTT. This codes for CAISESGGWAEAFF.

The CDR3 region is CASSGLISSYEQYF. The CDR3 region has the DNA TGTGCCAGCAGCGGACTAATTAGCTCCTACGAGCAGTACTTC. The rearrangement joins TRBV2 to TRBJ2-7; perhaps TRBD2 as D (6 bases). With 6 bases removed from V and 0 bases from J, the gap between germline ends came to 12 bases. This CDR3 region has 14 residues. Germline assignment: CDR1 SNHLY and CDR2 FYNNEI. Looking up the rest from reference TRBV2 and TRBJ2-7 gives the full variable domain: EPEVTQTPSHQVTQMGQEVILRCVPISNHLYFYWYRQILGQKVEFLVSFYNNEISEKSEIFDDQFSVERPDGSNFTLKIRSTKLEDSAMYFCASSGLISSYEQYFGPGTRLTVT.

V usage is TRBV6-1 and J usage is TRBJ2-1; TRBD1 matches 7 bases. Germline lookup yields CDR1 MNHNS and CDR2 SASEGT. V gave up 2 bases and J gave up 5 bases; unmatched junction bases: 6. The CDR3 is 15 residues long. This chain's CDR3 is CASSEWDRINNEQFF. As DNA, the CDR3 is TGTGCCAGCAGTGAATGGGACAGAATCAACAATGAGCAGTTCTTC.

The rearrangement joins TRBV18 to TRBJ1-1, with TRBD1 as a possible D gene (6 bases). Per germline, CDR1 KGHSH and CDR2 LQKENI. V lost 6 bases and J lost 7, with 12 bases in between. The CDR3 length is 12 residues. The CDR3 nucleotides read TGTGCCAGCTCGGAGACAGGAGTTGAAGCTTTCTTT. Encoded protein: CASSETGVEAFF.

The V gene is TRBV15, the J gene TRBJ2-1, with no clear D. The V end lost 1 base, the J end lost 10 bases, and 11 bases lay between the germline ends. CDR1 and CDR2 from the germline V gene are LNHNV and YYDKDF (reference sequence). The CDR3 length is 13 residues. As DNA, the CDR3 is TGTGCCACCAGCAGAGGCCAGATAAGGGAGCAGTTCTTC. Translated, it gives CATSRGQIREQFF.

CDR3 DNA sequence: TGTGCTAGTGGACAAAATAAGGGACTAGCGGATAATGAGCAGTTCTTC. This sequence encodes CASGQNKGLADNEQFF. The chain carries TRBV12-5 and TRBJ2-1, with 11 bases identical to TRBD2. Germline loops: CDR1 LGHNT, CDR2 FRNRAP. The CDR3 is 16 residues long. J gave up 7 bases and V 6 bases, and 11 bases lay outside the gene matches.

The genes are TRBV18 and TRBJ2-7; TRBD2 aligns across 7 bases. CDR3 length: 15 amino acids. V was pared by 2 bases and J by 2 bases, with 6 bases of the junction left unmatched. The germline V gene encodes CDR1 KGHSH and CDR2 LQKENI. CDR3 sequence (DNA): TGTGCCAGCTCACCAGTGAGTGGGAGGGCCTACGAGCAGTACTTC. Translation: CASSPVSGRAYEQYF.

The J gene is TRBJ2-3, the V gene TRBV7-3; 7 bases line up with TRBD2. This CDR3 is 15 amino acids long. Germline CDR1 reads SGHTA; CDR2 reads FQGTGA. V shed 4 bases and J 3 bases; nucleotides not matched to a gene: 7. CDR3: CASSYTGGRTDTQYF. CDR3 DNA sequence: TGTGCCAGCAGCTACACAGGCGGGAGAACAGATACGCAGTATTTT.

The chain employs TRBV14 and TRBJ2-7, with D possibly being TRBD2 (5 bases). This CDR3 spans 16 amino acids. With 0 bases removed from V and 0 bases from J, the gap between germline ends came to 12 bases. CDR1 and CDR2 from the germline V gene are SGHDN and FVKESK. The CDR3 DNA sequence: TGTGCCAGCAGCCAAGATCGGGGTGGCAGCTCCTACGAGCAGTACTTC. Translated, it gives CASSQDRGGSSYEQYF.

The V gene is TRBV5-4, the J gene TRBJ1-2, with 7 bases matching TRBD1. This CDR3 has 15 amino acids. Germline CDR1 is SGHNT and CDR2 is YYREEE (reference sequence). Trimming at V came to 4 bases and at J to 1 base, leaving 7 bases not matched to a gene. CDR3 loop: CASSRRDRNNYGYTF. The CDR3 bases are TGTGCCAGCAGCCGCCGGGACAGAAATAACTATGGCTACACCTTC. Looking up the rest from reference TRBV5-4 and TRBJ1-2 gives the full variable domain: ETGVTQSPTHLIKTRGQQVTLRCSSQSGHNTVSWYQQALGQGPQFIFQYYREEENGRGNFPPRFSGLQFPNYSSELNVNALELDDSALYLCASSRRDRNNYGYTFGSGTRLTVV.

The chain uses TRBV28 and TRBJ1-1; TRBD1 might be the D (5 bases). The CDR3 loop spans 16 amino acids. The germline V and J ends were trimmed by 2 bases and 4 bases, with 17 bases remaining between them. The germline V gene encodes CDR1 MDHEN and CDR2 SYDVKM. The CDR3 DNA reads TGTGCCAGCAGTTTACTCGATTCAGGGTGGGGCACTGAAGCTTTCTTT. The encoded protein is CASSLLDSGWGTEAFF.

J is TRBJ2-7 and V is TRBV7-9; tentatively, D is TRBD1 (6 bases). There are 16 residues in the CDR3. The germline CDR1 and CDR2 sequences are SEHNR and FQNEAQ (reference sequence). Deletions cut 5 bases from V and 2 bases from J, with 19 bases between. Here the CDR3 reads CASSATQGRIPYEQYF. The CDR3 DNA is TGTGCCAGCAGCGCCACGCAGGGGCGAATTCCCTACGAGCAGTACTTC.

The chain uses TRBV7-9 and TRBJ2-5, with a tentative D call TRBD2 (7 bases). The CDR3 is made up of 15 amino acids. V dropped 7 bases and J dropped 2 bases, with 17 bases sitting between them. Germline V lookup: CDR1 SEHNR, CDR2 FQNEAQ (reference sequence). This CDR3 reads CASTLRGATQETQYF. DNA of the CDR3: TGTGCCAGCACCCTACGGGGGGCGACACAAGAGACCCAGTACTTC.

Regarding this clone: Other nucleotide sequences from this sample produce the same CDR3. The V gene is TRBV4-1, the J gene TRBJ2-7; D not certain. The V gene's germline CDR1 is MGHRA and CDR2 YSYEKL. V was cut by 1 base and J by 3 bases, with 4 bases left in between. This CDR3 is 12 amino acids long. The CDR3 loop is CASSQAGYEQYF. In nucleotides, the CDR3 is TGCGCCAGCAGCCAAGCAGGCTACGAGCAGTACTTC.

Details on this clone: This clone may be a read error of a much larger clone one base away. This chain links TRBV6-5 with TRBJ2-4; 8 bases align to TRBD1. CDR3 length equals 13 residues. Germline V gene data show CDR1 as MNHEY and CDR2 as SVGAGI. The ends lost 8 bases at V and 5 bases at J; junction bases unmatched: 5. In DNA, the CDR3 is TGTGCCAGCGTGGACAGGGCTGAAAACATTCAGTACTTC. Amino acid sequence: CASVDRAENIQYF.

J is TRBJ1-4 and V is TRBV9; maybe TRBD1 (5 bases). The CDR3 extends over 17 amino acids. V dropped 4 bases and J dropped 5 bases, with 21 bases sitting between them. The germline CDR1 and CDR2 sequences are SGDLS and YYNGEE. CDR3 amino acids: CASSPRDPGIRNEKLFF. The CDR3 DNA sequence: TGTGCCAGCAGCCCACGGGACCCAGGAATCAGGAATGAAAAACTGTTTTTT.

The chain couples TRBV10-1 to TRBJ2-7, with D perhaps matching TRBD2 (5 bases). This CDR3 contains 14 residues. The V and J ends lost 3 bases and 6 bases respectively, with 15 bases between them. Germline V gives CDR1 WNHNN, CDR2 SYGVQD (reference sequence). The CDR3 spells CASSDPGKRAEQYF. DNA of the CDR3: TGCGCCAGCAGTGACCCCGGGAAAAGGGCCGAGCAGTACTTC.

The chain links TRBV28 to TRBJ1-4; 11 bases are a match to TRBD1. CDR3 length: 16 amino acids. J was trimmed by 3 bases and V by 6 bases; bases with no gene match: 6. The V gene's germline CDR1 is MDHEN and CDR2 SYDVKM. CDR3 DNA sequence: TGTGCCAGCAGCCTACCGGGACAGGGGGCTAATGAAAAACTGTTTTTT. It is translated as CASSLPGQGANEKLFF.

J is TRBJ1-4 and V is TRBV25-1, with no clear D. Trimming stripped 6 bases from V and 5 bases from J, with 4 bases between. The CDR3 length is 11 residues. CDR1 is MGHDK and CDR2 is SYGVNS in the germline V gene. The chain's CDR3 is CASRTNEKLFF. The CDR3 bases are TGTGCCAGCAGGACGAATGAAAAACTGTTTTTT.